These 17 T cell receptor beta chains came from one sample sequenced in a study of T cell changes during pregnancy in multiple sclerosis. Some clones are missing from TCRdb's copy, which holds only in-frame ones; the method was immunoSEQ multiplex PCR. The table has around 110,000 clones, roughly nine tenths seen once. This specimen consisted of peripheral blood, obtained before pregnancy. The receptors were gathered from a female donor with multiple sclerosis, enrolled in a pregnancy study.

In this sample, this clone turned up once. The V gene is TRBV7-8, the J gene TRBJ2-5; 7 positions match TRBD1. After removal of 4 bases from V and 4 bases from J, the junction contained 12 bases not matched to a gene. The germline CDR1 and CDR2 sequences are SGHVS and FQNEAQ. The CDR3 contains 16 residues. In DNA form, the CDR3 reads TGTGCCAGCAGCTCCGCTTACGGACAGGAAGGAGAGACCCAGTACTTC. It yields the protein CASSSAYGQEGETQYF. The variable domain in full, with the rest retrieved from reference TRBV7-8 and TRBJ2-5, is GAGVSQSPRYKVAKRGQDVALRCDPISGHVSLFWYQQALGQGPEFLTYFQNEAQLDKSGLPSDRFFAERPEGSVSTLKIQRTQQEDSAVYLCASSSAYGQEGETQYFGPGTRLLVL.

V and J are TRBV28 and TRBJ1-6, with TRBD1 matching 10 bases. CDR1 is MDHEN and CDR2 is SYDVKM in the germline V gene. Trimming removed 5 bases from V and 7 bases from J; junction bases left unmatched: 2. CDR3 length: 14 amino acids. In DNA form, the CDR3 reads TGTGCCAGCAGTGACAGGGGGCGGAATTCACCCCTCCACTTT. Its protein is CASSDRGRNSPLHF.

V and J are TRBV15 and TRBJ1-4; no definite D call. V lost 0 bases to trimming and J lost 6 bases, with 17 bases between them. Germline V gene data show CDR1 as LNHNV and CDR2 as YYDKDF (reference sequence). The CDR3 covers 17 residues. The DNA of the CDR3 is TGTGCCACCAGCAGAGAGCCACCCAGGCGACGGTATGAAAAACTGTTTTTT. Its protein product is CATSREPPRRRYEKLFF.

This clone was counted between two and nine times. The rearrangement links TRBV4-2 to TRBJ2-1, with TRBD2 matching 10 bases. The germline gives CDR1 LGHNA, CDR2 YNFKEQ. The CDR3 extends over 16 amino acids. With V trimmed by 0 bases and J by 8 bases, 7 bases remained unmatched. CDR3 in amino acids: CASSQDGASGGYEQFF. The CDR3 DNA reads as TGTGCCAGCAGCCAAGATGGGGCTAGCGGGGGTTATGAGCAGTTCTTC.

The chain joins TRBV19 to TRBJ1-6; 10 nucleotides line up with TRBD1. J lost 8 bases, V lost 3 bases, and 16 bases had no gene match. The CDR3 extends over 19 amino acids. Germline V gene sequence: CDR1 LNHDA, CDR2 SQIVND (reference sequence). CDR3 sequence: CASSIPDRGRTNDHSPLHF. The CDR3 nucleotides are TGTGCCAGTAGTATCCCAGACAGGGGGCGAACGAACGACCATTCACCCCTCCACTTT.

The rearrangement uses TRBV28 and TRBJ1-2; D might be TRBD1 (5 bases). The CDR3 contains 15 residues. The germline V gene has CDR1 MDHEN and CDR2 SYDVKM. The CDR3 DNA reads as TGTGCAATCGCCGGCGGCAGGGAGGGATGGTATGGCTACACCTTC. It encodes CAIAGGREGWYGYTF.

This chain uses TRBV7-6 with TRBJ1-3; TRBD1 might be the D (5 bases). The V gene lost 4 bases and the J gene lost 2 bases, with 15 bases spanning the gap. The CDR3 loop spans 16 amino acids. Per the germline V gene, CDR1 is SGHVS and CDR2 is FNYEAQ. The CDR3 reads CASSSLAGVAGNTIYF. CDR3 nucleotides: TGTGCCAGCAGCTCCCTGGCGGGGGTTGCTGGAAACACCATATATTTT.

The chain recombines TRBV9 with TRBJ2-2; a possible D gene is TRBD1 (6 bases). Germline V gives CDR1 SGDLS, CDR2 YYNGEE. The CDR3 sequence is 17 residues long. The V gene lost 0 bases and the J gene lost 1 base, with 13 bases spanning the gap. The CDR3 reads CASSVEDRMMNTGELFF. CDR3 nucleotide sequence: TGTGCCAGCAGCGTAGAGGACAGAATGATGAACACCGGGGAGCTGTTTTTT.

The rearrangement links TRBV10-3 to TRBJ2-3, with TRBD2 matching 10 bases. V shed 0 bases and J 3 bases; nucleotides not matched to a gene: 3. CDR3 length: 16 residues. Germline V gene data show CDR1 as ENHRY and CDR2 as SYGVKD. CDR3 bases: TGTGCCATCAGTGAGTCCGCGACTAGCGGGACAGATACGCAGTATTTT. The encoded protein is CAISESATSGTDTQYF.

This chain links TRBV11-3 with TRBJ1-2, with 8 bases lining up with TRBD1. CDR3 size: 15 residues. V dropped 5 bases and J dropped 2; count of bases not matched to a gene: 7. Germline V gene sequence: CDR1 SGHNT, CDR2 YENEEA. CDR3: CASSPRQGINYGYTF. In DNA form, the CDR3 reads TGTGCCAGCAGCCCCCGACAGGGGATAAACTATGGCTACACCTTC.

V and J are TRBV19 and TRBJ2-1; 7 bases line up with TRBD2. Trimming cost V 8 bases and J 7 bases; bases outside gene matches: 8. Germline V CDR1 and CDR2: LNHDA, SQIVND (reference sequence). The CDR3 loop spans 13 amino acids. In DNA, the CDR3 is TGTGCCAGTCAAAGAATTAGCGGGAATGAGCAGTTCTTC. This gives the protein CASQRISGNEQFF. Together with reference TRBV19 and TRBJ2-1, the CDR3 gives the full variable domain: DGGITQSPKYLFRKEGQNVTLSCEQNLNHDAMYWYRQDPGQGLRLIYYSQIVNDFQKGDIAEGYSVSREKKESFPLTVTSAQKNPTAFYLCASQRISGNEQFFGPGTRLTVL.

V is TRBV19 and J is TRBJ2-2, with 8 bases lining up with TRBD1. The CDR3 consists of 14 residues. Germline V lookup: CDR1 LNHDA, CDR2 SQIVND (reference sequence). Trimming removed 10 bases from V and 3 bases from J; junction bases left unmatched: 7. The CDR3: CATRDRSYTGELFF. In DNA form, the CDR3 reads TGTGCCACTAGGGACAGGAGCTACACCGGGGAGCTGTTTTTT.

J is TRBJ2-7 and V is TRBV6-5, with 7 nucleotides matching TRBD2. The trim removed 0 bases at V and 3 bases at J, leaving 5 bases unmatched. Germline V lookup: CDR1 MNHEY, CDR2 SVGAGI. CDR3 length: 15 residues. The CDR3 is CASSYSKASGYEQYF. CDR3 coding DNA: TGTGCCAGCAGTTACTCGAAGGCTAGCGGCTACGAGCAGTACTTC.

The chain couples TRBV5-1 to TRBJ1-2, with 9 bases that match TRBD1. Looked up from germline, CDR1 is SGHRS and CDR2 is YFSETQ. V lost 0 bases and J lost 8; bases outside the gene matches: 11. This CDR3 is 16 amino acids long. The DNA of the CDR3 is TGCGCCAGCAGCTTGGCCGGGACAGGGTGTTGGGAGGGCTACACCTTC. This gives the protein CASSLAGTGCWEGYTF.

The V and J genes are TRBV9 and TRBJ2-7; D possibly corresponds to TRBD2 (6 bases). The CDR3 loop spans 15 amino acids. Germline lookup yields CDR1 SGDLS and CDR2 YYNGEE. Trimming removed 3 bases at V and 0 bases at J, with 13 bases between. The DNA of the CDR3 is TGTGCCAGCAGCGGGGGTTCGACTAGCTCCTACGAGCAGTACTTC. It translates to CASSGGSTSSYEQYF. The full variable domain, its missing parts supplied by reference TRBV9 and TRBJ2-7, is DSGVTQTPKHLITATGQRVTLRCSPRSGDLSVYWYQQSLDQGLQFLIQYYNGEERAKGNILERFSAQQFPDLHSELNLSSLELGDSALYFCASSGGSTSSYEQYFGPGTRLTVT.

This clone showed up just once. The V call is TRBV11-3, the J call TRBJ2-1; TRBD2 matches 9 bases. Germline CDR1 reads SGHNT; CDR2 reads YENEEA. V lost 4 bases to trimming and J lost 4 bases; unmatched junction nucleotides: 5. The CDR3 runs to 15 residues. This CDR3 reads CASSSGGRGYNEQFF. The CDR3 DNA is TGTGCCAGCAGCTCAGGCGGGAGGGGGTACAATGAGCAGTTCTTC.

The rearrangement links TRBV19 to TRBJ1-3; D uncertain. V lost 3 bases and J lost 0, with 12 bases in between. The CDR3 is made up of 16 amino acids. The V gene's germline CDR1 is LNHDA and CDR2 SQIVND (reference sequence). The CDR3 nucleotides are TGTGCCAGTAGTATCTCGCAGGTTTACTCTGGAAACACCATATATTTT. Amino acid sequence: CASSISQVYSGNTIYF.